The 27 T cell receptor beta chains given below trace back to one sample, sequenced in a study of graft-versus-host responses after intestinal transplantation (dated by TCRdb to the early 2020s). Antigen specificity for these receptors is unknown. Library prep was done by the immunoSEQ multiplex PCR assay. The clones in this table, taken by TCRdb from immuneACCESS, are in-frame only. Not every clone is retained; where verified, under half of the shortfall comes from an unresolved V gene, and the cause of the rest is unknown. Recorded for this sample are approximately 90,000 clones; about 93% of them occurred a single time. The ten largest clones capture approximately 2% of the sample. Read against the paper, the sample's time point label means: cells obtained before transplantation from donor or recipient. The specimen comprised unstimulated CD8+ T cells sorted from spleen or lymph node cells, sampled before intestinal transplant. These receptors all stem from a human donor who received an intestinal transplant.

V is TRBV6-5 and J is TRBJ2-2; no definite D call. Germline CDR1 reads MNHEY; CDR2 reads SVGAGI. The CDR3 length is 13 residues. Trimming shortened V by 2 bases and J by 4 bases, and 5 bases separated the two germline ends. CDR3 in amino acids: CASSYELTGELFF. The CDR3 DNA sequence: TGTGCCAGCAGTTACGAACTCACCGGGGAGCTGTTTTTT.

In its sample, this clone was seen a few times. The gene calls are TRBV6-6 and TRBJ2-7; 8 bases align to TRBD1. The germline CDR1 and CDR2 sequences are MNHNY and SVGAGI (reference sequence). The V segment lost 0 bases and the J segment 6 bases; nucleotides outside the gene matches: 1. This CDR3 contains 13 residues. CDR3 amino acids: CASSYSTGVEQYF. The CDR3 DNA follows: TGTGCCAGCAGTTACTCGACAGGGGTCGAGCAGTACTTC.

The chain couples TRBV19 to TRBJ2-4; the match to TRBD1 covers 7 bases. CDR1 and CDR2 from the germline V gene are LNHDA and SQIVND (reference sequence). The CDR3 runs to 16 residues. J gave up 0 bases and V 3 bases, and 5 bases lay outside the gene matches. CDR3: CASSIDRVLAKNIQYF. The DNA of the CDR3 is TGTGCCAGTAGTATCGACAGGGTACTAGCCAAAAACATTCAGTACTTC. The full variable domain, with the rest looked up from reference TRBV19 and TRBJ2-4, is DGGITQSPKYLFRKEGQNVTLSCEQNLNHDAMYWYRQDPGQGLRLIYYSQIVNDFQKGDIAEGYSVSREKKESFPLTVTSAQKNPTAFYLCASSIDRVLAKNIQYFGAGTRLSVL.

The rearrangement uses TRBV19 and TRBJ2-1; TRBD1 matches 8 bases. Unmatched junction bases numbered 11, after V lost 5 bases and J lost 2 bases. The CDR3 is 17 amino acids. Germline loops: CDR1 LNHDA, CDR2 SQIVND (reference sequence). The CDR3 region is CASSYGQGNYAYNEQFF. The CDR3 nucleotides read TGTGCCAGTAGTTACGGACAGGGTAATTATGCCTACAATGAGCAGTTCTTC.

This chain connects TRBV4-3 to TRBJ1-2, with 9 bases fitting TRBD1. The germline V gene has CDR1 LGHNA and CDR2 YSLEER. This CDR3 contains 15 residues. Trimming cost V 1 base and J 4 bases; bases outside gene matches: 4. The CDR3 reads CASSQGTGDGYGYTF. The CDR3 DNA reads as TGCGCCAGCAGCCAAGGGACAGGGGACGGCTATGGCTACACCTTC.

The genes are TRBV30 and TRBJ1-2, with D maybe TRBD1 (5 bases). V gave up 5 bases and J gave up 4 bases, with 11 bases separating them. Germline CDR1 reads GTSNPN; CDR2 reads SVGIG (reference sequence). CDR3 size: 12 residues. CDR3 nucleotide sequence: TGTGCCTGGTTCCCAGGGCCCTATGGCTACACCTTC. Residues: CAWFPGPYGYTF.

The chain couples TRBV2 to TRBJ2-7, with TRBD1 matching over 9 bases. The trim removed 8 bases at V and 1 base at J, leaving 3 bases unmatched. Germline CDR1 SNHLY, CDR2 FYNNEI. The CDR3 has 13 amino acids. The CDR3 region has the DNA TGTGCCAGCGTGGGACAGGGTTCCTACGAGCAGTACTTC. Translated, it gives CASVGQGSYEQYF. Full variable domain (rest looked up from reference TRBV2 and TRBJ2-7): EPEVTQTPSHQVTQMGQEVILRCVPISNHLYFYWYRQILGQKVEFLVSFYNNEISEKSEIFDDQFSVERPDGSNFTLKIRSTKLEDSAMYFCASVGQGSYEQYFGPGTRLTVT.

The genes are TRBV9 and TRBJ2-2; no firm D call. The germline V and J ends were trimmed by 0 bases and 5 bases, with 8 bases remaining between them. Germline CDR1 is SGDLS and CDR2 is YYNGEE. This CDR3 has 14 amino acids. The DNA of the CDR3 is TGTGCCAGCAGCGTAGGAGGCCAGACCGGGGAGCTGTTTTTT. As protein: CASSVGGQTGELFF.

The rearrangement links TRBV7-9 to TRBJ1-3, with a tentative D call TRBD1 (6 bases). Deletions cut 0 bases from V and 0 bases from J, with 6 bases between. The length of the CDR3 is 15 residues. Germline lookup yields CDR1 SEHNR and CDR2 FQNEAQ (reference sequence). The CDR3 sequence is CASSLAGGSGNTIYF. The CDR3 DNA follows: TGTGCCAGCAGCTTAGCAGGGGGCTCTGGAAACACCATATATTTT.

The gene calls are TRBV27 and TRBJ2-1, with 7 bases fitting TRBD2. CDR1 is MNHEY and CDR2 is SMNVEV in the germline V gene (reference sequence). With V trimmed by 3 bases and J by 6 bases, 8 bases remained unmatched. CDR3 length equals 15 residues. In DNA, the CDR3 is TGTGCCAGCAGTTTTTCCAGCGGGGACTTCAATGAGCAGTTCTTC. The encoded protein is CASSFSSGDFNEQFF.

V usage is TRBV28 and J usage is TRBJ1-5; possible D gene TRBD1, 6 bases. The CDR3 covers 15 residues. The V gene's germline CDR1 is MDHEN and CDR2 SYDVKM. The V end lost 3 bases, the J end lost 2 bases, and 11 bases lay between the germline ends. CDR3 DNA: TGTGCCAGCAGTTTTTCTCGACAGGGCAATCAGCCCCAGCATTTT. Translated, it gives CASSFSRQGNQPQHF.

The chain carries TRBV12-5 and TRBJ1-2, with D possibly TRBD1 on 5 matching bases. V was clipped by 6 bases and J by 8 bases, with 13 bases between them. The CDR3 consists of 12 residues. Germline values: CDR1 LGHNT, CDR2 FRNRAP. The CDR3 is CASGPGQRGYTF. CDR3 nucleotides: TGTGCTAGTGGCCCCGGACAAAGAGGCTACACCTTC.

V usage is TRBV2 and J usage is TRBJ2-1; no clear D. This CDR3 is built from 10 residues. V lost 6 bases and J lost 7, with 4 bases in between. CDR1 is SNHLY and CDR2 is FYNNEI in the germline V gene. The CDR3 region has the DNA TGTGCCAGCAGCGTAAATGAGCAGTTCTTC. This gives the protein CASSVNEQFF. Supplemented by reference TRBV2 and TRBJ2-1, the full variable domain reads EPEVTQTPSHQVTQMGQEVILRCVPISNHLYFYWYRQILGQKVEFLVSFYNNEISEKSEIFDDQFSVERPDGSNFTLKIRSTKLEDSAMYFCASSVNEQFFGPGTRLTVL.

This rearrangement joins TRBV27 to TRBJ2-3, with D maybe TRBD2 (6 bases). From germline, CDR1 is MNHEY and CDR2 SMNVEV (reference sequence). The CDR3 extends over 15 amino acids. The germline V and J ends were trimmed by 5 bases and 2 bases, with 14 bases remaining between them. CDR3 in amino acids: CASSPPGDSTDTQYF. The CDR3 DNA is TGTGCCAGCAGTCCCCCGGGAGACTCCACAGATACGCAGTATTTT.

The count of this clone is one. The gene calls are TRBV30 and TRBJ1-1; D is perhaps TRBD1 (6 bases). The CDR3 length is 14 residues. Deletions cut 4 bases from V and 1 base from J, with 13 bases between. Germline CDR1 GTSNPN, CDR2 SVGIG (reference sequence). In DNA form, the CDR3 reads TGTGCCTGGACGCCAGGGGTTGGGAACACTGAAGCTTTCTTT. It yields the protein CAWTPGVGNTEAFF.

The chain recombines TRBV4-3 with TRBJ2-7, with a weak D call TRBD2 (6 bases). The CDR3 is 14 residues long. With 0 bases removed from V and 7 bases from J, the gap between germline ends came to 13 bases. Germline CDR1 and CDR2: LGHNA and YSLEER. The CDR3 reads CASSQDGGAWEQYF. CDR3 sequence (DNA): TGCGCCAGCAGCCAAGACGGAGGGGCGTGGGAGCAGTACTTC.

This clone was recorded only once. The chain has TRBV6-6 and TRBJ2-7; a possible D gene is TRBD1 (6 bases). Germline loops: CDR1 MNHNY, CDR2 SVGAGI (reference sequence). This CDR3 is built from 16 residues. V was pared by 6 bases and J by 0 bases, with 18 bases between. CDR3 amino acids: CASSLMGDKVSYEQYF. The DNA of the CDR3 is TGTGCCAGCAGCCTTATGGGGGACAAAGTCTCCTACGAGCAGTACTTC.

The CDR3 nucleotides are TGTGCCAGCAGTCTCCCCTGGACAGGAGTGTACTTC. It translates to CASSLPWTGVYF. This chain uses TRBV21-1 with TRBJ2-7; no check of the table's D call, TRBD1, against the DNA was made. TRBV21-1 is a listed pseudogene. This CDR3 contains 12 residues.

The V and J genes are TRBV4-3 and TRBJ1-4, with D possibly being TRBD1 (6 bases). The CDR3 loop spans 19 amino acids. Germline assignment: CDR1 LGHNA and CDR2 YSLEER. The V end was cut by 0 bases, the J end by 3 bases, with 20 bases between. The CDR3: CASSQEGSGGGGSNEKLFF. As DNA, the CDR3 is TGCGCCAGCAGCCAAGAAGGGAGTGGGGGGGGCGGATCTAATGAAAAACTGTTTTTT.

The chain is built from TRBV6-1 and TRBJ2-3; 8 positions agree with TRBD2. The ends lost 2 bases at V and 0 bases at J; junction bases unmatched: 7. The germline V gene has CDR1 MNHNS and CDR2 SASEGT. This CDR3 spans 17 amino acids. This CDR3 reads CASSEPSGGASTDTQYF. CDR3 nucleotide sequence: TGTGCCAGCAGTGAACCCAGCGGGGGTGCTAGCACAGATACGCAGTATTTT.

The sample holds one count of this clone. The CDR3 loop reads CASSSLTGYQETQYF. The CDR3 DNA reads TGTGCCAGCAGTTCCCTGACAGGCTACCAAGAGACCCAGTACTTC. V and J are TRBV27 and TRBJ2-5; D may be TRBD1 (6 bases). The CDR3 extends over 15 amino acids. The germline V gene has CDR1 MNHEY and CDR2 SMNVEV (reference sequence). Deletions cut 4 bases from V and 0 bases from J, with 12 bases between.

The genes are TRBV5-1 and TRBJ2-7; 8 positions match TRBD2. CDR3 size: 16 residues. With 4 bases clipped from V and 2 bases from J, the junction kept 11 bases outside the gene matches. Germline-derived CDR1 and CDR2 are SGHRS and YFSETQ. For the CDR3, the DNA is TGCGCCAGCAGCCTTAGCGGGGATCTACTCCCCTACGAGCAGTACTTC. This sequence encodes CASSLSGDLLPYEQYF.

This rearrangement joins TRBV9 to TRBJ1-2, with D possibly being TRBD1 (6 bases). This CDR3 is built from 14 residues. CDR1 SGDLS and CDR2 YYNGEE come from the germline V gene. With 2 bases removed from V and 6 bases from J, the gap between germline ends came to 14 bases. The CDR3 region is CASSVSVRGNGYTF. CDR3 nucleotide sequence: TGTGCCAGCAGCGTTAGCGTCAGGGGAAATGGCTACACCTTC.

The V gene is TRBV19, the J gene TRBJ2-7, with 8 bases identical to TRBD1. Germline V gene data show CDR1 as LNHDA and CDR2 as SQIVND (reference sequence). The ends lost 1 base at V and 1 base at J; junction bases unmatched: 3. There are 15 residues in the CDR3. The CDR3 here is CASSIVTGDSYEQYF. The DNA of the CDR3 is TGTGCCAGTAGTATAGTGACAGGGGATTCCTACGAGCAGTACTTC.

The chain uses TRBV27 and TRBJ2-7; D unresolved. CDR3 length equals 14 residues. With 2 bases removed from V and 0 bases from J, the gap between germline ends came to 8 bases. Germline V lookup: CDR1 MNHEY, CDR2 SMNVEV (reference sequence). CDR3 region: CASSLQSVSYEQYF. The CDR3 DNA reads TGTGCCAGCAGTTTACAGTCAGTCTCCTACGAGCAGTACTTC.

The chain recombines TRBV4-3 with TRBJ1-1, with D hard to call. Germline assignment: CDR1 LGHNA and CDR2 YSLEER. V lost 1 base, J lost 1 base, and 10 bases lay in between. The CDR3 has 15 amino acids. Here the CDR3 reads CASSQADCRNTEAFF. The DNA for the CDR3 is TGCGCCAGCAGCCAAGCGGACTGTCGGAACACTGAAGCTTTCTTT.

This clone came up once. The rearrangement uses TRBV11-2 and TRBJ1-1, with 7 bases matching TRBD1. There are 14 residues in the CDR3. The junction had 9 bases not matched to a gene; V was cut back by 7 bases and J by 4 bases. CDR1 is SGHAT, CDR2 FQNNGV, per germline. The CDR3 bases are TGTGCCAGCACCCCAGTTCCAGGGGGCACTGAAGCTTTCTTT. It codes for CASTPVPGGTEAFF.